Listed here is a single T cell receptor (beta chain). Its antigen is not identified. This entry belongs to a study of CD8 T cells in Susac syndrome. RNA totalling roughly 0.45 to 1 ug underwent reverse transcription with random hexamers. Amplification of TCR beta CDR3 across 54 Vbeta and 13 Jbeta was performed with immunoSEQ multiplex PCR. TCRdb processed the immunoSEQ multiplex PCR reads anew with MiXCR; each CDR3 protein has one entry. The top ten clones hold 0.12% of a sample with over 350,000 distinct CDR3 sequences, approximately 85% of them seen once. Multiple sclerosis controls were treatment-naive patients with stable or active relapsing-remitting disease. TEMRA cells were enriched by FACS, and CD4+ and CD8+ T cells were negatively isolated. Notes on the study in general: TCR sequencing and HLA analysis covered a relatively small number of individuals.

Germline V lookup: CDR1 LGHNA, CDR2 YNFKEQ. CDR3 size: 15 residues. V was pared by 0 bases and J by 3 bases, with 12 bases between. The receptor comes from a human donor with multiple sclerosis. The gene calls are TRBV4-2 and TRBJ2-7; possibly TRBD2 for D (5 bases). The sequencing sample was made of CD8+ T cells from PBMCs. Here the CDR3 reads CASSQDLGLVYEQYF. The CDR3 coding sequence is TGTGCCAGCAGCCAAGATCTAGGACTCGTCTACGAGCAGTACTTC.